The rows below give T cell receptor beta chains drawn from one sample of a study of T cell repertoires in cytomegalovirus infection. From the reads, TCRdb called clonotypes with MiXCR, one entry per CDR3 protein. The sample consists of some 480,000 distinct CDR3 sequences, roughly a third of them appearing once. These receptors' targets are unknown. Sequencing was performed on cultured PBMCs, taken from culture after CMV antigen stimulation. The source of these receptors is a human donor in good health (CMV status not recorded). Some clones in this sample may be carry-over from other donors' samples. Each CDR3 is given with its conserved first and last residue. The D gene is left open where the match is weak. Size tells how often a clone was seen (once, few, many) or the class of an expanded clone, and some rows leave it out.

D	size	V	J	CDR3	DNA
-	once	TRBV12-3/TRBV12-4	TRBJ1-2	CASSLGQDWGYTF	TGTGCCAGCAGTTTGGGGCAGGATTGGGGCTACACCTTC
-	few	TRBV27	TRBJ2-1	CASKDPIISNEQFF	TGTGCCAGCAAGGACCCAATAATAAGCAATGAGCAGTTCTTC
TRBD1	-	TRBV2	TRBJ2-4	CASSEFRGHAKNIQYF	TGTGCCAGCAGTGAATTCAGGGGGCACGCCAAAAACATTCAGTACTTC
TRBD2	-	TRBV27	TRBJ2-1	CASTPGLAGGPYNEQFF	TGTGCCAGCACCCCCGGACTAGCGGGAGGGCCCTACAATGAGCAGTTCTTC
-	few	TRBV7-2	TRBJ1-3	CASSGGHYSTIYF	TGTGCCAGCAGCGGGGGACACTACAGCACCATATATTTT
TRBD2	-	TRBV5-4	TRBJ2-7	CASSPRMMTSSGEQYF	TGTGCCAGCAGCCCCCGGATGATGACTAGCTCGGGCGAGCAGTACTTC
-	-	TRBV7-8	TRBJ1-6	CASSSQNSPLHF	TGTGCCAGCAGCTCACAGAATTCACCCCTCCACTTT
TRBD1	-	TRBV28	TRBJ1-5	CASSTTTGRDQPQHF	TGTGCCAGCAGCACCACGACAGGGCGGGATCAGCCCCAGCATTTT
TRBD1	-	TRBV9	TRBJ1-5	CASSVYHGGQVNQPQHF	TGTGCCAGCAGCGTATACCACGGGGGACAGGTGAATCAGCCCCAGCATTTT
-	-	TRBV12-3/TRBV12-4	TRBJ1-3	CASSLEQLSGNTIYF	TGTGCCAGCAGTTTAGAACAGCTCTCTGGAAACACCATATATTTT
TRBD2	-	TRBV5-6	TRBJ2-1	CASSSTTTSAPRNEQFF	TGTGCCAGCAGCTCCACTACCACTAGCGCCCCAAGGAATGAGCAGTTCTTC
-	-	TRBV6-2/TRBV6-3	TRBJ2-7	CASRPTGTGTRYEQYF	TGTGCCAGCAGACCTACCGGGACGGGGACCCGCTACGAGCAGTACTTC
TRBD2	-	TRBV11-2	TRBJ2-1	CASSFSWEAGAWYEQFF	TGTGCCAGCAGCTTCTCTTGGGAGGCGGGAGCATGGTATGAGCAGTTCTTC
-	-	TRBV7-2	TRBJ2-4	CASSFFGKEPGDF	TGTGCCAGCAGCTTTTTCGGAAAGGAGCCCGGGGACTTC
-	many	TRBV11-2	TRBJ1-4	CASSRKGDNEKLFF	TGTGCCAGCAGCAGGAAGGGTGACAATGAAAAACTGTTTTTT
-	few	TRBV19	TRBJ1-2	CASSMERQFNYGYTF	TGTGCCAGTAGTATGGAGAGACAGTTTAACTATGGCTACACCTTC
-	few	TRBV6-1	TRBJ1-1	CASRPGRGGAHTEAFF	TGTGCCAGCAGGCCTGGCCGTGGGGGCGCTCATACTGAAGCTTTCTTT
-	few	TRBV5-1	TRBJ2-5	CASSLVALKVETQYF	TGCGCCAGCAGCTTGGTAGCTCTGAAAGTTGAGACCCAGTACTTC
-	-	TRBV4-1	TRBJ2-3	CASSLRQRASSTDTQYF	TGCGCCAGCAGCCTACGGCAGCGGGCGTCTAGCACAGATACGCAGTATTTT
-	-	TRBV18	TRBJ2-1	CASSPPSRATYNEQFF	TGTGCCAGCTCACCACCGTCCCGCGCTACCTACAATGAGCAGTTCTTC
-	few	TRBV6-2/TRBV6-3	TRBJ2-6	CASMGILSGANVLTF	TGTGCCAGCATGGGGATACTCTCTGGGGCCAACGTCCTGACTTTC
-	few	TRBV19	TRBJ1-3	CASASARGAGNTIYF	TGTGCCAGCGCTTCGGCTCGAGGAGCTGGAAACACCATATATTTT
TRBD2	-	TRBV12-5	TRBJ2-1	CASAQGLADLNEQFF	TGTGCTAGTGCCCAAGGACTAGCGGACCTTAATGAGCAGTTCTTC